The present T cell receptor beta chain was sequenced within a study of control samples from healthy donors and cancer patients. This CDR3 spans 13 amino acids. With 2 bases removed from V and 8 bases from J, the gap between germline ends came to 7 bases. CDR1 and CDR2 (germline): MNHEY, SMNVEV (reference sequence). Generated by immunoSEQ multiplex PCR, the TCRdb table keeps only in-frame clones and is missing some. The sample has 90,000 to 150,000 clones, about 86% seen once. This receptor was taken from a man between 25 and 39 years old in good health. The sample comprised blood. This chain connects TRBV27 to TRBJ1-6, with D unclear. CDR3 loop: CASSLRVDSPLHF. In nucleotides, the CDR3 is TGTGCCAGCAGTTTACGGGTGGATTCACCCCTCCACTTT.